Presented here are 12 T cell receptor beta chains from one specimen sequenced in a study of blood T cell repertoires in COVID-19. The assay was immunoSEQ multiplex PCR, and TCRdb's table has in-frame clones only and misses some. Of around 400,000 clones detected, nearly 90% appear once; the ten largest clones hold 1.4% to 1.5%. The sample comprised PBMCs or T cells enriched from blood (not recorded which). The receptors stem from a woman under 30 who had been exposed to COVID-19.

Here the CDR3 reads CASSPLQGHETQYF. The CDR3 region has the DNA TGTGCCAGCAGTCCCTTACAGGGGCACGAGACCCAGTACTTC. This chain links TRBV27 with TRBJ2-5, with 7 bases aligning to TRBD1. The CDR3 is made up of 14 amino acids. Trimming took 5 bases from V and 5 from J; bases not matched to a gene: 8. Germline assignment: CDR1 MNHEY and CDR2 SMNVEV (reference sequence).

The CDR3, as DNA: TGTGCCAGCAGTTGGACAGGATCGCAGTACTTC. Translating gives CASSWTGSQYF. This chain uses TRBV12-3 or TRBV12-4 with TRBJ2-7, with TRBD1 matching 7 bases. The CDR3 totals 11 residues. With 4 bases clipped from V and 9 bases from J, the junction kept 3 bases outside the gene matches.

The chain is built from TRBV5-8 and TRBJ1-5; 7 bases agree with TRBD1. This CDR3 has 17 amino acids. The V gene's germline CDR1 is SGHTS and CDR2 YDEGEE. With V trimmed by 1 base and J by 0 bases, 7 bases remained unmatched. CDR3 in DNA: TGTGCCAGCAGCTTGACGGGACAGCGAAATAGCAATCAGCCCCAGCATTTT. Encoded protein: CASSLTGQRNSNQPQHF.

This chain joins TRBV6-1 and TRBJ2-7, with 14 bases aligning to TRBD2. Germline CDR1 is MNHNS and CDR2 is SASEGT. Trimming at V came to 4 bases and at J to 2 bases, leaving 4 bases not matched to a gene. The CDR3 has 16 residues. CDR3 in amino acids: CASSAPGLAGAYEQYF. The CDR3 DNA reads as TGTGCCAGCAGTGCCCCGGGACTAGCGGGGGCCTACGAGCAGTACTTC.

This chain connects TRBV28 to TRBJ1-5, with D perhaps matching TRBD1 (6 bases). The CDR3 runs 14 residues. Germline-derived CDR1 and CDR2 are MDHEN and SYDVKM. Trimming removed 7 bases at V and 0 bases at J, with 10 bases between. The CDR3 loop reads CASNRAYSNQPQHF. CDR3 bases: TGTGCCAGCAACAGGGCTTATAGCAATCAGCCCCAGCATTTT. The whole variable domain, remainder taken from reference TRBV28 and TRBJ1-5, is DVKVTQSSRYLVKRTGEKVFLECVQDMDHENMFWYRQDPGLGLRLIYFSYDVKMKEKGDIPEGYSVSREKKERFSLILESASTNQTSMYLCASNRAYSNQPQHFGDGTRLSIL.

CDR3 protein: CASSSGSSQPQHF. CDR3 DNA sequence: TGTGCCAGCAGTTCAGGGTCAAGTCAGCCCCAGCATTTT. The genes are TRBV6-5 and TRBJ1-5, with D possibly TRBD1 on 5 matching bases. Germline V gene sequence: CDR1 MNHEY, CDR2 SVGAGI. The CDR3 totals 13 residues. V lost 4 bases to trimming and J lost 6 bases, with 10 bases between them.

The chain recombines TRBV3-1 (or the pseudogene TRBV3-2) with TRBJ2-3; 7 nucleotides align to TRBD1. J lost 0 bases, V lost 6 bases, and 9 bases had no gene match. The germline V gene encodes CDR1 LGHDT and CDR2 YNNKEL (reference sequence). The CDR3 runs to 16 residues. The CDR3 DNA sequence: TGTGCCAGCAGTCCGCGGACAGGCCGTAGCACAGATACGCAGTATTTT. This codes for CASSPRTGRSTDTQYF.

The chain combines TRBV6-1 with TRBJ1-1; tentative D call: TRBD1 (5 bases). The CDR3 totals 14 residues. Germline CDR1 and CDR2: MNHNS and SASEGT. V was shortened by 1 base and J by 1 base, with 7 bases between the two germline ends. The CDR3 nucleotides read TGTGCCAGCAGTGAAGATCAGGGGAACACTGAAGCTTTCTTT. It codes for CASSEDQGNTEAFF.

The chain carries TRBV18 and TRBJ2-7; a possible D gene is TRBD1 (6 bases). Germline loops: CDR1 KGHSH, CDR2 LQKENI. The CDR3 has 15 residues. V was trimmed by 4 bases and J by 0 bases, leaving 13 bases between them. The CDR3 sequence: CASSQQGGGSYEQYF. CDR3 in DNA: TGTGCCAGCTCACAACAGGGTGGAGGCTCCTACGAGCAGTACTTC.

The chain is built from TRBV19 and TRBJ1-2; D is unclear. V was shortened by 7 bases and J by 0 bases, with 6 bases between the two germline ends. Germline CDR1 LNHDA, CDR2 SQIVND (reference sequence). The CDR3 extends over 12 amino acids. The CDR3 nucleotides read TGTGCCAGTACAGGTTCTAACTATGGCTACACCTTC. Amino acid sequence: CASTGSNYGYTF.

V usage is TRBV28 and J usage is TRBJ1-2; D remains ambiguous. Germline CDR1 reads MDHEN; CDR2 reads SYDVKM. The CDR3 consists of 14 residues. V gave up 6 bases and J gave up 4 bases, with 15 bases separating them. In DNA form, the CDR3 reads TGTGCCAGCAGCTCCGTTAGGGAGAGCTATGGCTACACCTTC. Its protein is CASSSVRESYGYTF.

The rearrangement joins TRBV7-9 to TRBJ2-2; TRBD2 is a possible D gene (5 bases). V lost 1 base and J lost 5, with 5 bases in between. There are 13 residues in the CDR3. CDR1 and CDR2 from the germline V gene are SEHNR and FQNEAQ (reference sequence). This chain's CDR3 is CASSLGETGELFF. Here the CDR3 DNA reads TGTGCCAGCAGCTTAGGGGAGACCGGGGAGCTGTTTTTT.